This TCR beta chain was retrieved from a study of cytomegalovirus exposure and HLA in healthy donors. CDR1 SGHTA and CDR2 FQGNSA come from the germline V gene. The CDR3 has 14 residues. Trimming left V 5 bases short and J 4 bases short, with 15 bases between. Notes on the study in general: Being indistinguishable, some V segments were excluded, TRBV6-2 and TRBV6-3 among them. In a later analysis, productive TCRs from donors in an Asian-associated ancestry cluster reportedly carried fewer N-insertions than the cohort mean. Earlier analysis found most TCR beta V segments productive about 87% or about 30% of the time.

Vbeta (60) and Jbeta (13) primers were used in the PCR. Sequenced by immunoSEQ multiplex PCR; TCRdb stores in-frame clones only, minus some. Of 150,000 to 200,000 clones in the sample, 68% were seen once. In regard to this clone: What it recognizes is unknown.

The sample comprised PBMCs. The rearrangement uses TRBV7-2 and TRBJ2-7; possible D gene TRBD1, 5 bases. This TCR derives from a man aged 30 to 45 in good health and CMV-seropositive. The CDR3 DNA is TGTGCCAGCAGCGTTGGGGCGCCAGGATACGAGCAGTACTTC. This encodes CASSVGAPGYEQYF. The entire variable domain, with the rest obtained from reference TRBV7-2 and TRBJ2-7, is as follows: GAGVSQSPSNKVTEKGKDVELRCDPISGHTALYWYRQSLGQGLEFLIYFQGNSAPDKSGLPSDRFSAERTGGSVSTLTIQRTQQEDSAVYLCASSVGAPGYEQYFGPGTRLTVT.